A single sample is the source of the 25 T cell receptor beta chains below, sequenced in a study of blood T cell repertoires in COVID-19. This table comes from immunoSEQ multiplex PCR, and its TCRdb copy is limited to in-frame clones, with some not included. The sample has 200,000 or so clones; 70% to 90% are singletons. The material sequenced was peripheral blood. These receptors all stem from a man in his fifties or sixties with acute or convalescent COVID-19.

In nucleotides, the CDR3 is TGTGCCAGCAGCCGAAGACAGGGGGCCTTTGAAAAACTGTTTTTT. Its translation: CASSRRQGAFEKLFF. The rearrangement joins TRBV5-8 to TRBJ1-4, with 10 positions matching TRBD1. Germline trimming cut 4 bases from V and 7 bases from J; bases unmatched to any gene: 7. The germline CDR1 and CDR2 sequences are SGHTS and YDEGEE. This CDR3 contains 15 residues.

The rearrangement links TRBV19 to TRBJ2-3, with 12 bases matching TRBD2. Germline assignment: CDR1 LNHDA and CDR2 SQIVND (reference sequence). The CDR3 is 14 amino acids. The J segment lost 6 bases and the V segment lost 10 bases, leaving 8 bases of the junction unmatched. CDR3 sequence reads: CATKTSGSLDTQYF. The CDR3 DNA sequence: TGTGCCACAAAGACTAGCGGGAGCCTTGATACGCAGTATTTT.

The rearrangement joins TRBV28 to TRBJ1-6; 10 bases are shared with TRBD1. V shed 9 bases, J shed 7 bases, and the junction held 6 bases outside the gene matches. Germline V lookup: CDR1 MDHEN, CDR2 SYDVKM. CDR3 length equals 14 residues. The CDR3 sequence: CARRQGAQNSPLHF. The CDR3, as DNA: TGTGCCAGAAGACAGGGGGCTCAGAATTCACCCCTCCACTTT.

The chain carries TRBV6-1 and TRBJ2-7; 8 bases line up with TRBD1. Per germline, CDR1 MNHNS and CDR2 SASEGT. This CDR3 is built from 15 residues. The J segment lost 4 bases and the V segment lost 0 bases, leaving 5 bases of the junction unmatched. This CDR3 reads CASSEALDREYEQYF. DNA for the CDR3: TGTGCCAGCAGTGAAGCCCTGGACAGGGAGTACGAGCAGTACTTC.

CDR3 DNA sequence: TGTGCCACTGCACAGGTGCCATCCTACGAGCAGTACTTC. Translated, it gives CATAQVPSYEQYF. The V call is TRBV6-5, the J call TRBJ2-7; perhaps TRBD1 as D (5 bases). This CDR3 has 13 amino acids. The V end was cut by 10 bases, the J end by 1 base, with 14 bases between. CDR1 MNHEY and CDR2 SVGAGI come from the germline V gene.

V is TRBV28 and J is TRBJ1-2; 8 bases are shared with TRBD1. The junction had 2 bases not matched to a gene; V was cut back by 2 bases and J by 6 bases. The CDR3 runs 13 residues. Looked up from germline, CDR1 is MDHEN and CDR2 is SYDVKM. The CDR3 spells CASSLAGGDGYTF. The CDR3 DNA follows: TGTGCCAGCAGTTTAGCAGGGGGCGATGGCTACACCTTC.

V is TRBV23-1 and J is TRBJ2-4; 8 bases match TRBD1. TRBV23-1 is designated an ORF whose function remains uncertain. J lost 11 bases, V lost 6 bases, and 9 bases had no gene match. This CDR3 is 13 amino acids long. CDR3 protein: CASSKRTGQVQYF. The CDR3 DNA sequence: TGCGCCAGCAGCAAACGGACAGGGCAAGTTCAGTACTTC.

The gene calls are TRBV7-2 and TRBJ2-2, with 10 bases that match TRBD2. Per germline, CDR1 SGHTA and CDR2 FQGNSA. V gave up 4 bases and J gave up 5 bases; unmatched junction bases: 7. CDR3 length: 16 residues. CDR3 residues: CASSSELAGGTGELFF. The CDR3 DNA sequence: TGTGCCAGCAGCTCTGAATTAGCGGGAGGAACCGGGGAGCTGTTTTTT.

The chain recombines TRBV7-8 with TRBJ1-3; no clear D. Germline V gene sequence: CDR1 SGHVS, CDR2 FQNEAQ. V shed 0 bases and J shed 0 bases, with 6 bases lying between them. The CDR3 length is 15 residues. CDR3 coding DNA: TGTGCCAGCAGCTTAGCGGGCAGCTCTGGAAACACCATATATTTT. Protein: CASSLAGSSGNTIYF.

The chain couples TRBV18 to TRBJ1-5; D uncertain. Germline V gives CDR1 KGHSH, CDR2 LQKENI. V lost 2 bases to trimming and J lost 0 bases, with 8 bases between them. CDR3 size: 15 residues. The CDR3 protein is CASSPTSDSNQPQHF. CDR3 nucleotides: TGTGCCAGCTCACCAACGTCAGATAGCAATCAGCCCCAGCATTTT.

The chain is built from TRBV18 and TRBJ2-3, with 8 bases identical to TRBD1. Unmatched junction bases numbered 7, after V lost 8 bases and J lost 3 bases. Germline V CDR1 and CDR2: KGHSH, LQKENI. CDR3 length equals 14 residues. The CDR3 DNA reads as TGTGCCAGCGCCTACCAGGGGGCTACAGATACGCAGTATTTT. This gives the protein CASAYQGATDTQYF.

This sequence joins TRBV10-3 and TRBJ2-2; 9 bases map to TRBD1. The junction had 7 bases not matched to a gene; V was cut back by 6 bases and J by 2 bases. The CDR3 is made up of 16 amino acids. CDR1 and CDR2 from the germline V gene are ENHRY and SYGVKD. The CDR3 DNA reads as TGTGCCATCAGCGGGGGGACAGGGATCAACACCGGGGAGCTGTTTTTT. Its protein is CAISGGTGINTGELFF.

The V call is TRBV7-3, the J call TRBJ2-1; D is ambiguous. Per the germline V gene, CDR1 is SGHTA and CDR2 is FQGTGA. The CDR3 consists of 14 residues. V lost 5 bases, J lost 0 bases, and 8 bases lay in between. As DNA, the CDR3 is TGTGCCAGCAGCGCGCTTAGCTCCTACAATGAGCAGTTCTTC. Amino acid sequence: CASSALSSYNEQFF.

The chain has TRBV19 and TRBJ1-2, with a weak D call TRBD1 (6 bases). Trimming took off 2 bases at V and 4 bases at J, with 17 bases between the two ends. The CDR3 totals 16 residues. Germline V CDR1 and CDR2: LNHDA, SQIVND (reference sequence). Written as DNA, the CDR3 is TGTGCCAGTAGTATAAGGGACACCTTTCCCCTCTATGGCTACACCTTC. Its protein is CASSIRDTFPLYGYTF. The full variable domain, in which reference TRBV19 and TRBJ1-2 provide the parts outside the CDR3, is DGGITQSPKYLFRKEGQNVTLSCEQNLNHDAMYWYRQDPGQGLRLIYYSQIVNDFQKGDIAEGYSVSREKKESFPLTVTSAQKNPTAFYLCASSIRDTFPLYGYTFGSGTRLTVV.

This clone has more than one count but fewer than ten. This chain uses TRBV11-2 with TRBJ2-7; 13 positions match TRBD2. The CDR3 is made up of 15 amino acids. The V segment lost 5 bases and the J segment 3 bases; nucleotides outside the gene matches: 4. Germline V CDR1 and CDR2: SGHAT, FQNNGV. The DNA of the CDR3 is TGTGCCAGCAGCCGGGGGACTAGCGGGAACTACGAGCAGTACTTC. Amino acids: CASSRGTSGNYEQYF. Using reference TRBV11-2 and TRBJ2-7 for the parts outside the CDR3, the full variable domain is EAGVAQSPRYKIIEKRQSVAFWCNPISGHATLYWYQQILGQGPKLLIQFQNNGVVDDSQLPKDRFSAERLKGVDSTLKIQPAKLEDSAVYLCASSRGTSGNYEQYFGPGTRLTVT.

Turning to this clone: One end of the junction is discordant with germline, which a read error may explain. The rearrangement links TRBV7-7 to TRBJ2-1; TRBD2 matches at 14 bases. Germline V gene sequence: CDR1 SSHAT, CDR2 FNYEAQ (reference sequence). The CDR3 totals 17 residues. The CDR3 DNA reads TGTGCTAGCAGCTTAGAGGCCGGGACTAGCGGGAGTAATGAGCAGTTCTTC. Its translation: CASSLEAGTSGSNEQFF.

This chain connects TRBV10-2 to TRBJ1-5; D remains ambiguous. Trimming removed 7 bases from V and 2 bases from J, with 6 bases in between. This CDR3 has 12 amino acids. CDR1 WSHSY and CDR2 SAAADI come from the germline V gene. The CDR3 sequence is CASTPGNQPQHF. In nucleotides, the CDR3 is TGCGCCAGCACCCCCGGCAATCAGCCCCAGCATTTT.

V and J are TRBV19 and TRBJ2-1; tentative D call: TRBD2 (6 bases). The CDR3 spans 13 residues. V shed 5 bases and J shed 6 bases, with 11 bases lying between them. Germline lookup yields CDR1 LNHDA and CDR2 SQIVND (reference sequence). This CDR3 reads CASSGTLTNEQFF. CDR3 DNA: TGTGCCAGTAGTGGGACTCTAACCAATGAGCAGTTCTTC.

Regarding this clone: Other DNA sequences in the sample encode the same CDR3. The J gene is TRBJ2-2, the V gene TRBV20-1; a possible D gene is TRBD2 (6 bases). This CDR3 region has 15 residues. Between the trimmed V and J ends, which lost 3 bases and 2 bases, there was a span of 13 bases. CDR1 and CDR2 from the germline V gene are DFQATT and SNEGSKA (reference sequence). DNA for the CDR3: TGCAGTGCTAGTAGGGGCGGGACTAACACCGGGGAGCTGTTTTTT. It yields the protein CSASRGGTNTGELFF.

V is TRBV6-6 and J is TRBJ2-7; weak D call: TRBD1 (6 bases). The CDR3 sequence is 12 residues long. Germline V gene data show CDR1 as MNHNY and CDR2 as SVGAGI (reference sequence). Trimming removed 5 bases at V and 2 bases at J, with 7 bases between. The CDR3 loop is CASSKGAYEQYF. As DNA, the CDR3 is TGTGCCAGCAGTAAGGGGGCCTACGAGCAGTACTTC.

The chain joins TRBV19 to TRBJ2-7; 8 nucleotides line up with TRBD2. From germline, CDR1 is LNHDA and CDR2 SQIVND (reference sequence). V was pared by 10 bases and J by 0 bases, with 8 bases of the junction left unmatched. This CDR3 is 14 amino acids long. CDR3 bases: TGTGCCACAAACGGGGGGGCCACCTCCTACGAGCAGTACTTC. Amino acid sequence: CATNGGATSYEQYF.

The CDR3 sequence is CASSLGNTEAFF. CDR3 coding DNA: TGTGCCAGCAGCCTCGGTAACACTGAAGCTTTCTTT. The V gene is TRBV12-3 or TRBV12-4, the J gene TRBJ1-1; D is unresolved. Trimming left V 6 bases short and J 2 bases short, with 7 bases between. The CDR3 sequence is 12 residues long.

The chain joins TRBV11-2 to TRBJ1-1; 11 bases fit TRBD1. V gave up 4 bases and J gave up 5 bases; unmatched junction bases: 3. Germline V gene lookup returns CDR1 SGHAT and CDR2 FQNNGV. The CDR3 consists of 14 residues. The CDR3 DNA sequence: TGTGCCAGCAGCTCCGGGACAGGGGGAACTGAAGCTTTCTTT. Translation gives CASSSGTGGTEAFF.

The chain is built from TRBV3-1 (or the pseudogene TRBV3-2) and TRBJ1-3, with D possibly being TRBD1 (5 bases). Germline-derived CDR1 and CDR2 are LGHDT and YNNKEL (reference sequence). Trimming stripped 1 base from V and 0 bases from J, with 7 bases between. CDR3 length: 15 residues. The chain's CDR3 is CASSQVGHSGNTIYF. CDR3 nucleotide sequence: TGTGCCAGCAGCCAAGTGGGGCACTCTGGAAACACCATATATTTT.

The chain employs TRBV28 and TRBJ1-5; D not resolved. Between the trimmed V and J ends, which lost 1 base and 6 bases, there was a span of 22 bases. The CDR3 runs 18 residues. Germline V lookup: CDR1 MDHEN, CDR2 SYDVKM. For the CDR3, the DNA is TGTGCCAGCAGTTTATTGGTGGGTATCTATGGGCCTCGTCAGCCCCAGCATTTT. This codes for CASSLLVGIYGPRQPQHF. The full variable domain, in which reference TRBV28 and TRBJ1-5 provide the parts outside the CDR3, is DVKVTQSSRYLVKRTGEKVFLECVQDMDHENMFWYRQDPGLGLRLIYFSYDVKMKEKGDIPEGYSVSREKKERFSLILESASTNQTSMYLCASSLLVGIYGPRQPQHFGDGTRLSIL.